This entry describes one T cell receptor beta chain. Its antigen is not identified. The sample originates from a study of T cells in tuberculosis. Study-level background: IGRA-negative adolescents, IGRA-positive adolescents with latent tuberculosis and adults with active tuberculosis formed this South African cohort. Study-level results: Smaller distances to GMM-specific TCRs suggested their expansion in active tuberculosis. Cases with active tuberculosis were adults, while controls were adolescents.

On average around 100,000 T cells per donor were immunosequenced. This CDR3 comprises 14 residues. Trimming took 10 bases from V and 1 from J, leaving 14 bases between them. Germline CDR1 is MNHEY and CDR2 is SMNVEV (reference sequence). Produced via immunoSEQ multiplex PCR; TCRdb's table is partial and in-frame only. Found here are about 23,000 clones, about 97% of them singletons; the top ten hold 5% to 7.5%. This clonotype was obtained from a donor under 30 with latent tuberculosis or without tuberculosis infection. Sequenced material: PBMCs. This sequence joins TRBV27 and TRBJ2-1, with D possibly TRBD1 on 7 matching bases. In nucleotides, the CDR3 is TGTGCCATCGCGCCAGGGGGGTCCTACAATGAGCAGTTCTTC. It specifies CAIAPGGSYNEQFF.